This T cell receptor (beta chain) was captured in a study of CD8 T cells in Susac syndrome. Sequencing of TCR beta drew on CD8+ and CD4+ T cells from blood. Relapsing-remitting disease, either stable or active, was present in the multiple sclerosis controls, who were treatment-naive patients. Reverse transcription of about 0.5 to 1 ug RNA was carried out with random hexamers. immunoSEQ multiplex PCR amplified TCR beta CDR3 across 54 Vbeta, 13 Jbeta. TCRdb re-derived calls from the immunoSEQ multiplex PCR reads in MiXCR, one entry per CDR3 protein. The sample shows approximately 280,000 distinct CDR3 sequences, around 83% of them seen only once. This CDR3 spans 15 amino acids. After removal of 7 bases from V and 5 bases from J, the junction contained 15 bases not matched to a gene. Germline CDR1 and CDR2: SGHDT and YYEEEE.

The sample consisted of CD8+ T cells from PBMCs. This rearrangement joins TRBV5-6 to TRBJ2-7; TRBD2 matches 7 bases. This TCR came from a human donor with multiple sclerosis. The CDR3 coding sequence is TGTGCCAGCGATCTCGGCGGGAGCGGGTTCAACGAGCAGTACTTC. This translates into CASDLGGSGFNEQYF.